This entry concerns a single T cell receptor (beta chain). This entry is derived from a study of early T cells in non-severe SARS-CoV-2 infection. Study-wide context: Chains stayed unpaired after sequencing of bulk RNA from unsorted whole blood.

The CDR3 totals 18 residues. The ends were cut back, 5 bases at V and 1 base at J, with 23 bases in the middle. Attached unique molecular identifiers marked individual cDNA molecules. TCRdb used MiXCR to reprocess the 5' RACE reads, holding one entry per CDR3 protein. This repertoire shows roughly 80,000 distinct CDR3 sequences, around 11% found once; its top ten account for 12%. This sample comprised whole blood, obtained at baseline. The sequence was obtained from an adult who was a healthcare worker with PCR-confirmed SARS-CoV-2 infection or an uninfected control (not recorded which). This rearrangement joins TRBV12-3 or TRBV12-4 to TRBJ1-1; possibly TRBD1 for D (6 bases). The CDR3 DNA reads as TGTGCCAGCAGTGCCTCCAGGGGTATCCCCGCGACGAACACTGAAGCTTTCTTT. It codes for CASSASRGIPATNTEAFF.